These 9 T cell receptor beta chains came from one sample sequenced in a study of spatial heterogeneity in lung cancer. Time point of the sample: sample taken at primary tumor resection. TCRdb re-called the 5' RACE reads with MiXCR, one entry per CDR3 protein. The data show roughly 40,000 distinct CDR3 sequences, over 6.5% seen once. The sample here was PBMCs, taken at surgery. These receptors were collected from a female donor with early-stage non-small cell lung cancer.

This chain links TRBV7-2 with TRBJ2-3, with D hard to call. Looked up from germline, CDR1 is SGHTA and CDR2 is FQGNSA. The V end lost 5 bases, the J end lost 0 bases, and 6 bases lay between the germline ends. CDR3 length equals 13 residues. In DNA form, the CDR3 reads TGTGCCAGCAGCCCTGCTAGCACAGATACGCAGTATTTT. It translates to CASSPASTDTQYF.

The V call is TRBV28, the J call TRBJ2-1; D remains ambiguous. The CDR3 is made up of 13 amino acids. The V and J ends lost 6 bases and 0 bases respectively, with 6 bases between them. CDR1 is MDHEN, CDR2 SYDVKM, per germline. The CDR3 DNA sequence: TGTGCCAGCAGGCCAAGCTCCTACAATGAGCAGTTCTTC. Its protein is CASRPSSYNEQFF.

This clonotype appeared many times. The J gene is TRBJ2-7, the V gene TRBV6-2 or TRBV6-3; 8 bases agree with TRBD1. Germline CDR1 reads MNHEY; CDR2 reads SVGEGT. V was clipped by 6 bases and J by 0 bases; unmatched bases: 7. This CDR3 spans 15 amino acids. The CDR3 is CASRRGTGVSYEQYF. As DNA, the CDR3 is TGTGCCAGCAGACGCGGGACAGGAGTCTCCTACGAGCAGTACTTC.

There are many counts of this clonotype. This chain uses TRBV28 with TRBJ2-3; TRBD1 matches at 9 bases. Germline V gene data show CDR1 as MDHEN and CDR2 as SYDVKM. V dropped 2 bases and J dropped 9; count of bases not matched to a gene: 9. The CDR3 is made up of 15 amino acids. The CDR3, as DNA: TGTGCCAGCAGTTTACAGGCGGACAGGGGAGGGACGCAGTATTTT. Translating gives CASSLQADRGGTQYF. Combining the CDR3 with reference TRBV28 and TRBJ2-3 gives the whole variable domain DVKVTQSSRYLVKRTGEKVFLECVQDMDHENMFWYRQDPGLGLRLIYFSYDVKMKEKGDIPEGYSVSREKKERFSLILESASTNQTSMYLCASSLQADRGGTQYFGPGTRLTVL.

This clonotype was found a few times. The chain joins TRBV6-5 to TRBJ2-6; D is uncertain. Trimming took 5 bases from V and 0 from J, leaving 8 bases between them. CDR1 MNHEY and CDR2 SVGAGI come from the germline V gene. The CDR3 runs to 15 residues. The CDR3 reads CASSPRPSGANVLTF. The CDR3, as DNA: TGTGCCAGCAGTCCCCGCCCCTCTGGGGCCAACGTCCTGACTTTC.

Concerning this clonotype itself: At one boundary the junction diverges from the germline segment, which might be a read error. The gene calls are TRBV5-1 and TRBJ2-2; perhaps TRBD2 as D (5 bases). This CDR3 is built from 13 residues. CDR1 and CDR2 from the germline V gene are SGHRS and YFSETQ. CDR3 sequence: CASSLAHTGELLF. In nucleotides, the CDR3 is TGCGCCAGCAGCTTGGCACACACCGGGGAGCTGCTTTTT.

This clonotype has at least ten counts. The chain links TRBV15 to TRBJ2-6; D gene uncertain. The CDR3 extends over 15 amino acids. V lost 2 bases to trimming and J lost 2 bases, with 7 bases between them. Germline V lookup: CDR1 LNHNV, CDR2 YYDKDF (reference sequence). The CDR3 protein is CATSRKRTGANVLTF. CDR3 DNA: TGTGCCACCAGCAGAAAGAGGACTGGGGCCAACGTCCTGACTTTC.

Only a few counts were recorded for this clonotype. The chain employs TRBV6-5 and TRBJ2-1; TRBD2 aligns across 7 bases. Germline trimming cut 5 bases from V and 4 bases from J; bases unmatched to any gene: 8. The CDR3 runs to 15 residues. Germline V gives CDR1 MNHEY, CDR2 SVGAGI. For the CDR3, the DNA is TGTGCCAGCAGTCCGCCGGGACTACCTTACAATGAGCAGTTCTTC. This encodes CASSPPGLPYNEQFF.

The chain joins TRBV19 to TRBJ2-3; maybe TRBD2 (6 bases). Per the germline V gene, CDR1 is LNHDA and CDR2 is SQIVND (reference sequence). This CDR3 spans 14 amino acids. Deletions cut 9 bases from V and 1 base from J, with 14 bases between. For the CDR3, the DNA is TGTGCCAGCGGGGGTAGCCGGGGCACAGATACGCAGTATTTT. It is translated as CASGGSRGTDTQYF.